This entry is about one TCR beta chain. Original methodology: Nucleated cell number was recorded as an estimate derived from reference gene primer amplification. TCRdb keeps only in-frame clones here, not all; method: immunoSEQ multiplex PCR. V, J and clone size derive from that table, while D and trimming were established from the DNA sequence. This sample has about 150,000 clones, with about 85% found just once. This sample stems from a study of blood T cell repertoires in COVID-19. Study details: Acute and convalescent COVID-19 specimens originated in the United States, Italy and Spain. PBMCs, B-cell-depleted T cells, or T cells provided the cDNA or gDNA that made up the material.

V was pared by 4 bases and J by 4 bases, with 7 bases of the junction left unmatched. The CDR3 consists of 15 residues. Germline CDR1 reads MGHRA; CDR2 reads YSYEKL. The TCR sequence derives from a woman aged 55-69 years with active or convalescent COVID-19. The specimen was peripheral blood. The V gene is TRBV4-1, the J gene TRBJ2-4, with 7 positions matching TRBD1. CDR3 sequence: CASSRTGTEKNIQYF. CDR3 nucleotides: TGCGCCAGCAGCCGGACCGGGACAGAGAAAAACATTCAGTACTTC.